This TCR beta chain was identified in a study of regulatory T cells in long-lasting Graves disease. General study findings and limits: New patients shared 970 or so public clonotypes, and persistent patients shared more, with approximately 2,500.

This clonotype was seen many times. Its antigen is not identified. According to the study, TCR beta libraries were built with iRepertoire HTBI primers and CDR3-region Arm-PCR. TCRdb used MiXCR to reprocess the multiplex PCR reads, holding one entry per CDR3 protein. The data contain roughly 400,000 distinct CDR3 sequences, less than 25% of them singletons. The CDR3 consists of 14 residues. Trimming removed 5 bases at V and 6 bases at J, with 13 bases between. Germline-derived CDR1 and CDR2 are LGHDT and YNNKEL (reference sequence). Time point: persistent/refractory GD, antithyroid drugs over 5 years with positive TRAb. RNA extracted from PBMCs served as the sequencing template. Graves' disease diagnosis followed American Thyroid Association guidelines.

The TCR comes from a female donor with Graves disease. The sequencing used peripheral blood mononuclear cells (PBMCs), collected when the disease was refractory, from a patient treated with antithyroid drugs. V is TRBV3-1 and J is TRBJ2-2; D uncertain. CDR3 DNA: TGTGCCAGCAGCTACCGGTTTCACGCCGGGGAGCTGTTTTTT. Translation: CASSYRFHAGELFF.